The rows below give T cell receptor beta chains drawn from one sample of a study of blood T cells in healthy people across ages. TCRdb ran MiXCR on the 5' RACE reads and lists one entry per CDR3 protein. The data show over 1,500,000 distinct CDR3 sequences, 35% to 50% seen once. Sequenced material: blood. These receptors were collected from a human donor in good health. Each CDR3 is given with its conserved first and last residue. A D gene is named only where the DNA matches it firmly. Size values are once, few and many counts, or a class for expanded clones, and some rows have none.

TGTGCCAGCAGCCCCCGGCCGGGACTAGCGGGGGTATTCGGGACAGATACGCAGTATTTT	CASSPRPGLAGVFGTDTQYF	TRBD2	TRBV7-2	.	TRBJ2-3	20
TGTGCCAGCGGGACAGGGCTTGATTCACCCCTCCACTTT	CASGTGLDSPLHF	TRBD1	TRBV6-4	.	TRBJ1-6	13
TGCGCCAGCAGCCCTCAGGTGTCGAACACTGAAGTTTTCTTT	CASSPQVSNTEVFF	.	TRBV5-1	.	TRBJ1-1	14
TGTACCAGCAGTTCGAGCGGGGGGCCCGTCGAGACCCAGTACTTC	CTSSSSGGPVETQYF	TRBD2	TRBV28	.	TRBJ2-5	15
TGTGCCAGCAGTTTATTAGGGGACAGGGGGCGGGTCAGTGAGCAGTTCTTC	CASSLLGDRGRVSEQFF	TRBD1	TRBV27	.	TRBJ2-1	17
TGCGCCAGCAGCTTGAGTGACAGATCTGAAGCTTTCTTT	CASSLSDRSEAFF	.	TRBV5-1	few	TRBJ1-1	13
TGCAGTGCTAGAGTTCAGGATGAAAAACTGTTTTTT	CSARVQDEKLFF	.	TRBV20-1	.	TRBJ1-4	12
TGTGCCAGCAGCCGGAACGGACTAGAGACCCAGTACTTC	CASSRNGLETQYF	.	TRBV14	few	TRBJ2-5	13
TGTGCCACCAGTGAAACCGGGACTAGCGATAGCACAGATACGCAGTATTTT	CATSETGTSDSTDTQYF	TRBD2	TRBV24-1	.	TRBJ2-3	17
TGTGCCAGCAGCAGGGAGAATGAAAAACGGTTTTTT	CASSRENEKRFF	.	TRBV2	.	TRBJ1-4	12
TGTGCCAGCAGTGTGGCCGGGACAGTTCTGTTTTTT	CASSVAGTVLFF	TRBD1	TRBV2	few	TRBJ1-4	12
TGTGCCACCAGTGATTATGGCCCCTGGGGTGGAAACACCATATATTTT	CATSDYGPWGGNTIYF	.	TRBV24-1	few	TRBJ1-3	16